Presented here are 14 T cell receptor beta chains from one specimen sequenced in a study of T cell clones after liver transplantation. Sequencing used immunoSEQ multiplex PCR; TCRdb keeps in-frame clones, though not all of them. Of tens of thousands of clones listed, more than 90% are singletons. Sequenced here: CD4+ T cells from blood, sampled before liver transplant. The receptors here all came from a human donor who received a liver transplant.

The CDR3 region has the DNA TGTGCCATCAGTGAAGGGGGACTAGCGGGAAGGGACAATGAGCAGTTCTTC. Protein product: CAISEGGLAGRDNEQFF. The chain joins TRBV10-3 to TRBJ2-1; 13 bases match TRBD2. Germline V lookup: CDR1 ENHRY, CDR2 SYGVKD. J was trimmed by 5 bases and V by 3 bases; bases with no gene match: 7. This CDR3 comprises 17 residues.

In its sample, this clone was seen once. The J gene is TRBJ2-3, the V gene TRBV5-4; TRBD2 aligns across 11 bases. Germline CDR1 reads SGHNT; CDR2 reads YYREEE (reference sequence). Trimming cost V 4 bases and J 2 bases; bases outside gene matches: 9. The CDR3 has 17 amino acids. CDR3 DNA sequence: TGTGCCAGCAGCCCCGTAGCGGGAGGGGGGCCCACAGATACGCAGTATTTT. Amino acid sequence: CASSPVAGGGPTDTQYF.

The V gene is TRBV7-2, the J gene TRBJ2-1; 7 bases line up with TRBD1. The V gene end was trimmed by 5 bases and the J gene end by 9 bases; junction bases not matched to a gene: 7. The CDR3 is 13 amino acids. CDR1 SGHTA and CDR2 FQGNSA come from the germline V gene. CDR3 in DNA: TGTGCCAGCAGCACCCACACAGGGGTTGAGCAGTTCTTC. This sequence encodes CASSTHTGVEQFF.

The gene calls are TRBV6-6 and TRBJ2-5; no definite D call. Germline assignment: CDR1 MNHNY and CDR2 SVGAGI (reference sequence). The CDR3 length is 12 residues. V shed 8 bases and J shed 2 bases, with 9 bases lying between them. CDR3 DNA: TGTGCCAGCTCGCCTCTACAAGAGACCCAGTACTTC. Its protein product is CASSPLQETQYF.

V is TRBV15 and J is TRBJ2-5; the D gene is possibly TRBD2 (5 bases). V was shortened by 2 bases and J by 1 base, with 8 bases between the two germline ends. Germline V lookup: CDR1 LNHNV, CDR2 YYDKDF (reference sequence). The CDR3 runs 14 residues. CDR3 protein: CATSRRGTQETQYF. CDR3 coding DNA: TGTGCCACCAGCAGACGGGGAACCCAAGAGACCCAGTACTTC.

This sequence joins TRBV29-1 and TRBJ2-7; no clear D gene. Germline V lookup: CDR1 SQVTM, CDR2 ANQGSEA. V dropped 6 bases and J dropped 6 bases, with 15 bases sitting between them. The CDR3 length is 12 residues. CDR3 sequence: CSVKASGREQYF. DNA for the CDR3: TGCAGCGTCAAGGCATCAGGCCGCGAGCAGTACTTC.

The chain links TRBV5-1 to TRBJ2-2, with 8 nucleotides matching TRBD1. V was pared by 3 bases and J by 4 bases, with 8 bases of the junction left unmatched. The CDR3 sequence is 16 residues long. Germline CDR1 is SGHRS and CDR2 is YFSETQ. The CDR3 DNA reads TGCGCCAGCAGCTCTGGGGCAGGGGGCATCACCGGGGAGCTGTTTTTT. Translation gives CASSSGAGGITGELFF. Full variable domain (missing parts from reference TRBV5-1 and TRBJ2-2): KAGVTQTPRYLIKTRGQQVTLSCSPISGHRSVSWYQQTPGQGLQFLFEYFSETQRNKGNFPGRFSGRQFSNSRSEMNVSTLELGDSALYLCASSSGAGGITGELFFGEGSRLTVL.

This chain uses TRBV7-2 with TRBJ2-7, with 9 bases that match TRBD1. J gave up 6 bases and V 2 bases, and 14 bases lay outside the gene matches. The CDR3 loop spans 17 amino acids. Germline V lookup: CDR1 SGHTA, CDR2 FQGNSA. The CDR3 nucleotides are TGTGCCAGCAGCTTAAGCCCGACCGGGACAGGGCTGATCGAGCAGTACTTC. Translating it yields CASSLSPTGTGLIEQYF.

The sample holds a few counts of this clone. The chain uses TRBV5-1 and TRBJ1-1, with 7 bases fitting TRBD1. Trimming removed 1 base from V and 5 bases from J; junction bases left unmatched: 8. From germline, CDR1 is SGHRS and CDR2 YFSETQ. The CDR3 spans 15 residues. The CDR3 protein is CASSLPRQGETEAFF. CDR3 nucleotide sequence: TGCGCCAGCAGCTTGCCCCGACAGGGAGAAACTGAAGCTTTCTTT.

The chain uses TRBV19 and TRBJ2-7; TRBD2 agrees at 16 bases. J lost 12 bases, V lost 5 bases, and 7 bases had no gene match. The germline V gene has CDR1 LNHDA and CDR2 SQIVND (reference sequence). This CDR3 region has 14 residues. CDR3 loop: CASSPGTSGRARYF. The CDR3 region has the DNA TGTGCCAGTAGTCCCGGGACTAGCGGGAGGGCCCGGTACTTC.

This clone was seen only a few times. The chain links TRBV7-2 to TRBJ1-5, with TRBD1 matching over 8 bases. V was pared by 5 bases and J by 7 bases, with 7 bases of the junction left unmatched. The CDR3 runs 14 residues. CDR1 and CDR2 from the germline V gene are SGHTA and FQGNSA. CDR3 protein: CASSPGQGIQPQHF. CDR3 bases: TGTGCCAGCAGCCCTGGACAGGGTATACAGCCCCAGCATTTT.

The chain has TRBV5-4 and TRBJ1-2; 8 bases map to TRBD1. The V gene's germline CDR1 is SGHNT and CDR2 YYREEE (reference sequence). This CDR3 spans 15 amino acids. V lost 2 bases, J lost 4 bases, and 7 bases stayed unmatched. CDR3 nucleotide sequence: TGTGCCAGCAGCTTCCTACAGGGGGTCGGCTATGGCTACACCTTC. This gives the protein CASSFLQGVGYGYTF.

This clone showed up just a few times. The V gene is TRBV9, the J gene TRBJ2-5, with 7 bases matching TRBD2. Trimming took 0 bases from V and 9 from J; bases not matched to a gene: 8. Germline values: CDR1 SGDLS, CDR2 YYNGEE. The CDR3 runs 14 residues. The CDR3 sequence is CASSVVGTNSAQYF. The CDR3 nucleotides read TGTGCCAGCAGCGTAGTTGGGACTAATTCTGCCCAGTACTTC. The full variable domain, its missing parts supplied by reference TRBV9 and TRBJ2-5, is DSGVTQTPKHLITATGQRVTLRCSPRSGDLSVYWYQQSLDQGLQFLIQYYNGEERAKGNILERFSAQQFPDLHSELNLSSLELGDSALYFCASSVVGTNSAQYFGPGTRLLVL.

The CDR3 nucleotides read TGTGCCAGCAGCTCGGGGACCCTAAGGGATTCACCCCTCCACTTT. The encoded protein is CASSSGTLRDSPLHF. This chain joins TRBV7-9 and TRBJ1-6, with a weak D call TRBD1 (5 bases). Trimming stripped 4 bases from V and 8 bases from J, with 15 bases between. The V gene's germline CDR1 is SEHNR and CDR2 FQNEAQ (reference sequence). This CDR3 has 15 amino acids.